A single sample gave rise to the 7 T cell receptor beta chains below, sequenced in a study of control samples from healthy donors and cancer patients. Clones were read by immunoSEQ multiplex PCR, and TCRdb kept only the in-frame ones, dropping some. The data show around 76,000 clones, with roughly 94% seen just once and 6.2% held by the top ten. The sample consisted of blood. The source is a woman in her thirties or forties in good health.

The chain links TRBV4-1 to TRBJ1-1; possible D gene TRBD1, 5 bases. Trimming took 1 base from V and 0 from J, leaving 9 bases between them. The germline V gene encodes CDR1 MGHRA and CDR2 YSYEKL. The CDR3 covers 15 residues. The CDR3 DNA is TGCGCCAGCAGCCAAGCTGGGGGTATGAACACTGAAGCTTTCTTT. The encoded protein is CASSQAGGMNTEAFF.

The chain links TRBV4-2 to TRBJ2-5; 7 bases are a match to TRBD2. CDR1 and CDR2 (germline): LGHNA, YNFKEQ. V shed 0 bases, J shed 5 bases, and the junction held 9 bases outside the gene matches. The CDR3 has 16 amino acids. The CDR3 sequence: CASSQDGASGAETQYF. CDR3 DNA sequence: TGTGCCAGCAGCCAAGACGGTGCTAGCGGTGCCGAGACCCAGTACTTC.

The rearrangement links TRBV3-1 (or the pseudogene TRBV3-2) to TRBJ1-1; D call uncertain. The germline V and J ends were trimmed by 2 bases and 3 bases, with 7 bases remaining between them. The CDR3 loop spans 13 amino acids. CDR1 and CDR2 from the germline V gene are LGHDT and YNNKEL (reference sequence). In DNA, the CDR3 is TGTGCCAGCAGCCAACAAAGGGACACTGAAGCTTTCTTT. Amino acids: CASSQQRDTEAFF.

This clone was counted once. J is TRBJ2-1 and V is TRBV7-9; 7 nucleotides line up with TRBD2. This CDR3 contains 15 residues. Unmatched junction bases numbered 5, after V lost 1 base and J lost 5 bases. Germline V gene sequence: CDR1 SEHNR, CDR2 FQNEAQ (reference sequence). The CDR3 nucleotides read TGTGCCAGCAGCTTAGACCCGGGAGGAAACAATGAGCAGTTCTTC. Protein sequence: CASSLDPGGNNEQFF.

V gene TRBV19 combines with J gene TRBJ2-7, with 12 bases that match TRBD2. Germline V lookup: CDR1 LNHDA, CDR2 SQIVND (reference sequence). V shed 4 bases and J 3 bases; nucleotides not matched to a gene: 4. The CDR3 sequence is 15 residues long. CDR3 residues: CASSRLAGEGYEQYF. The DNA for the CDR3 is TGTGCCAGTAGTAGACTAGCGGGAGAAGGCTACGAGCAGTACTTC.

The chain uses TRBV11-2 and TRBJ2-5, with TRBD2 identical over 8 bases. Germline V gene sequence: CDR1 SGHAT, CDR2 FQNNGV. The CDR3 is made up of 14 amino acids. The V gene end was trimmed by 5 bases and the J gene end by 2 bases; junction bases not matched to a gene: 4. CDR3 sequence: CASSPSGGQETQYF. CDR3 bases: TGTGCCAGCAGCCCCAGCGGGGGACAAGAGACCCAGTACTTC.

Only one count was recorded for this clone. This rearrangement joins TRBV18 to TRBJ1-3; D is perhaps TRBD1 (5 bases). This CDR3 contains 17 residues. Looked up from germline, CDR1 is KGHSH and CDR2 is LQKENI. The V gene lost 2 bases and the J gene lost 0 bases, with 14 bases spanning the gap. The chain's CDR3 is CASSPRQTESSGNTIYF. The CDR3 bases are TGTGCCAGCTCACCAAGACAGACTGAGTCCTCTGGAAACACCATATATTTT.